Listed here is a single T cell receptor beta chain. The data are from a study of CD8+CD57+ T cells in acquired aplastic anemia. CDR3 length: 11 residues. J was trimmed by 15 bases and V by 10 bases; bases with no gene match: 9. CDR1 LNHDA and CDR2 SQIVND come from the germline V gene (reference sequence). Genomic DNA, serving as template, underwent TCR beta VDJ and CDR3 profiling. TCRdb processed the reads anew with MiXCR; each CDR3 protein has one entry. The sample lists roughly 58,000 distinct CDR3 sequences, less than 65% seen once, with 2% to 3% in the top ten. J is TRBJ1-6 and V is TRBV19, with TRBD1 matching 7 bases. The clonotype was recovered from a human donor in good health, serving as a control. The sequenced sample was sorted CD4+, CD8+, or CD8+CD57+ T cells (not recorded which) from PBMCs. CDR3 sequence: CAINQGGRLHF. DNA of the CDR3: TGTGCCATCAATCAGGGGGGACGCCTCCACTTT. Together with reference TRBV19 and TRBJ1-6, the CDR3 gives the full variable domain: DGGITQSPKYLFRKEGQNVTLSCEQNLNHDAMYWYRQDPGQGLRLIYYSQIVNDFQKGDIAEGYSVSREKKESFPLTVTSAQKNPTAFYLCAINQGGRLHFGNGTRLTVT.